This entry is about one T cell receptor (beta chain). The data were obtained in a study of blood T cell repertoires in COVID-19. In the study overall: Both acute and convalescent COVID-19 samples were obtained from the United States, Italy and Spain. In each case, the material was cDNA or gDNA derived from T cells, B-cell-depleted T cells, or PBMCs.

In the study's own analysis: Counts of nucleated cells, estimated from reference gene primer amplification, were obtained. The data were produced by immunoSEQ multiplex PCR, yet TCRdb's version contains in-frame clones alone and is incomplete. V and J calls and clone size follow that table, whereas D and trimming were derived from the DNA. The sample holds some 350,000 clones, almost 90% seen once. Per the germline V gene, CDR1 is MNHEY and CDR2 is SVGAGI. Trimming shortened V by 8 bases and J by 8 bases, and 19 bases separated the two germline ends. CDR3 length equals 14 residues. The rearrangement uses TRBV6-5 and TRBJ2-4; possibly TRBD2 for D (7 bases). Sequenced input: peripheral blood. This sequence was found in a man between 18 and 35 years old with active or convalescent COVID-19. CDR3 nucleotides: TGTGCCAGCCGCCCTAGGGGGGGTAGGGACATTCAGTACTTC. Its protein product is CASRPRGGRDIQYF.